This T cell receptor (beta chain) was profiled in a study of beta chain features in type 1 diabetes. General observations from the study: Whether TCRB rearrangement is influenced by HLA type was left unresolved in this analysis.

This clone was detected a few times. Its antigen is currently unknown. The authors reverse transcribed all of the isolated RNA, so sequencing captured expressed TCRB transcripts. Sequencing was performed with immunoSEQ multiplex PCR; in TCRdb, only in-frame clones are kept and a portion is missing. This table holds about 360,000 clones, about 12% found once. This CDR3 contains 12 residues. Between the trimmed V and J ends, which lost 5 bases and 0 bases, there was a span of 4 bases. Germline assignment: CDR1 KGHSH and CDR2 LQKENI. V gene TRBV18 combines with J gene TRBJ1-1; D not resolved. Source material: naive CD4+ T cells from blood. This TCR derives from a man aged 18 to 29 in good health. The CDR3 spells CASSGVNTEAFF. The CDR3 DNA follows: TGTGCCAGCTCAGGAGTGAACACTGAAGCTTTCTTT.